The entry below gives a single TCR beta chain sequence along with its context. The record originates from a study of shared clonotypes between healthy human individuals. The CDR3 contains 12 residues. Deletions cut 5 bases from V and 7 bases from J, with 12 bases between. Germline CDR1 reads SQVTM; CDR2 reads ANQGSEA. Method: immunoSEQ multiplex PCR; TCRdb's copy keeps in-frame clones and lacks some. The data hold 190,000 or so clones, with approximately 60% observed a single time. The sequence derives from a man between 25 and 39 years old in good health. What was sequenced was memory CD4+ T cells sorted from blood. Indicated subset: CD45RA-negative fraction. J is TRBJ2-1 and V is TRBV29-1; D uncertain. CDR3 sequence (DNA): TGCAGCGTTTCGCATCTGGGGAATGAGCAGTTCTTC. This encodes CSVSHLGNEQFF.